This is a list of T cell receptor beta chains from one sample in a study of T-cell memory formation after mild COVID-19. Each CDR3 protein gets one entry after TCRdb re-called the 5' RACE reads with MiXCR. The repertoire consists of 400,000 to 500,000 distinct CDR3 sequences, with 20% occurring once and the leading ten covering 7.5% to 10%. Material for sequencing was PBMCs or a T cell subset sorted from them (not recorded which). The receptors were gathered from an adult woman who had mild COVID-19 (a few samples of this study predate the infection). Cell type and time point are not known. The CDR3 runs from the conserved cysteine through the conserved F or W. A D gene is named only where the DNA matches it firmly. Some rows have no size entry. The others give once, few or many, or a class for an expanded clone.

abundance: few; j_gene: TRBJ2-7; v_gene: TRBV5-5; d_gene: -; CDR3aa: CASSMTGSSSYEQYF; CDR3nt: TGTGCCAGCAGCATGACAGGAAGTAGCTCCTACGAGCAGTACTTC
abundance: few; j_gene: TRBJ1-5; v_gene: TRBV20-1; d_gene: -; CDR3aa: CSASRQVDQPQHF; CDR3nt: TGCAGTGCCTCCCGGCAGGTAGATCAGCCCCAGCATTTT
abundance: -; j_gene: TRBJ2-5; v_gene: TRBV5-1; d_gene: -; CDR3aa: CASRDKGGQETQYF; CDR3nt: TGCGCCAGCAGGGATAAAGGGGGCCAAGAGACCCAGTACTTC
abundance: few; j_gene: TRBJ1-2; v_gene: TRBV12-3/TRBV12-4; d_gene: TRBD1; CDR3aa: CASNPPTGDPYTF; CDR3nt: TGTGCCAGCAACCCCCCGACAGGGGATCCCTACACCTTC
abundance: few; j_gene: TRBJ2-1; v_gene: TRBV4-3; d_gene: TRBD1; CDR3aa: CASSQDVHGGDRAYNEQFF; CDR3nt: TGCGCCAGCAGCCAAGATGTCCATGGGGGGGACAGGGCTTACAATGAGCAGTTCTTC
abundance: -; j_gene: TRBJ2-1; v_gene: TRBV12-3/TRBV12-4; d_gene: TRBD2; CDR3aa: CASNTPGPAGGYNEQFF; CDR3nt: TGTGCCAGCAACACCCCGGGCCCAGCGGGGGGCTACAATGAGCAGTTCTTC
abundance: -; j_gene: TRBJ2-7; v_gene: TRBV14; d_gene: -; CDR3aa: CASSQEDKPWGYEQYF; CDR3nt: TGTGCCAGCAGCCAAGAGGACAAACCGTGGGGGTACGAGCAGTACTTC
abundance: few; j_gene: TRBJ1-1; v_gene: TRBV12-3/TRBV12-4; d_gene: -; CDR3aa: CASTPANTEAFF; CDR3nt: TGTGCCAGCACCCCCGCGAACACTGAAGCTTTCTTT
abundance: -; j_gene: TRBJ2-1; v_gene: TRBV6-2/TRBV6-3; d_gene: -; CDR3aa: CASSYTTDEQFF; CDR3nt: TGTGCCAGCAGTTACACAACGGATGAGCAGTTCTTC
abundance: few; j_gene: TRBJ2-3; v_gene: TRBV5-6; d_gene: -; CDR3aa: CASSLVSGPDTQYF; CDR3nt: TGTGCCAGCAGCTTGGTATCGGGGCCAGATACGCAGTATTTT
abundance: few; j_gene: TRBJ1-2; v_gene: TRBV12-3/TRBV12-4; d_gene: -; CDR3aa: CASSFISSNYGYTF; CDR3nt: TGTGCCAGCAGTTTCATCAGCTCTAACTATGGCTACACCTTC
abundance: -; j_gene: TRBJ2-7; v_gene: TRBV9; d_gene: TRBD2; CDR3aa: CASSVTGLAGAYEQYF; CDR3nt: TGTGCCAGCAGCGTGACTGGACTAGCGGGAGCCTACGAGCAGTACTTC
abundance: -; j_gene: TRBJ2-5; v_gene: TRBV11-3; d_gene: TRBD2; CDR3aa: CAIRLAGEETQYF; CDR3nt: TGTGCCATTCGACTAGCGGGGGAAGAGACCCAGTACTTC
abundance: many; j_gene: TRBJ1-2; v_gene: TRBV9; d_gene: -; CDR3aa: CASSVGSESFGGYTF; CDR3nt: TGTGCCAGCAGCGTAGGGAGTGAGTCTTTTGGTGGCTACACCTTC
abundance: few; j_gene: TRBJ2-1; v_gene: TRBV5-1; d_gene: -; CDR3aa: CASSLAAGRFTNEQFF; CDR3nt: TGCGCCAGCAGCTTGGCGGCGGGACGGTTCACCAATGAGCAGTTCTTC
abundance: -; j_gene: TRBJ2-3; v_gene: TRBV6-5; d_gene: -; CDR3aa: CASSYSVTPDTQYF; CDR3nt: TGTGCCAGCAGTTACTCAGTAACCCCAGATACGCAGTATTTT
abundance: -; j_gene: TRBJ1-2; v_gene: TRBV5-1; d_gene: -; CDR3aa: CASSSTGRYYGYTF; CDR3nt: TGCGCCAGCAGCTCAACGGGACGGTACTATGGCTACACCTTC
abundance: -; j_gene: TRBJ1-1; v_gene: TRBV29-1; d_gene: TRBD1; CDR3aa: CSVGTGEANTEAFF; CDR3nt: TGCAGCGTTGGTACAGGGGAAGCGAACACTGAAGCTTTCTTT
abundance: -; j_gene: TRBJ2-7; v_gene: TRBV12-3/TRBV12-4; d_gene: -; CDR3aa: CASSLPGLISYEQYF; CDR3nt: TGTGCCAGCAGTTTACCAGGACTTATTTCCTACGAGCAGTACTTC
abundance: once; j_gene: TRBJ1-5; v_gene: TRBV3-1; d_gene: -; CDR3aa: CASSPSVDQPQHF; CDR3nt: TGTGCCAGCAGCCCCTCAGTGGATCAGCCCCAGCATTTT
abundance: -; j_gene: TRBJ1-1; v_gene: TRBV12-3/TRBV12-4; d_gene: -; CDR3aa: CASSLAGRPRQNTEAFF; CDR3nt: TGTGCCAGCAGTTTAGCGGGACGCCCCAGGCAGAACACTGAAGCTTTCTTT
abundance: -; j_gene: TRBJ2-1; v_gene: TRBV18; d_gene: -; CDR3aa: CASSQQRENHEQFF; CDR3nt: TGTGCCAGCTCACAGCAGCGAGAGAACCATGAGCAGTTCTTC
abundance: many; j_gene: TRBJ1-1; v_gene: TRBV7-9; d_gene: TRBD1; CDR3aa: CASRGQENTEAFF; CDR3nt: TGTGCCAGCCGGGGACAGGAGAACACTGAAGCTTTCTTT
abundance: -; j_gene: TRBJ2-4; v_gene: TRBV5-6; d_gene: -; CDR3aa: CASSLGGRNIQYF; CDR3nt: TGTGCCAGCAGCTTGGGGGGCAGAAACATTCAGTACTTC
abundance: few; j_gene: TRBJ1-1; v_gene: TRBV27; d_gene: TRBD1; CDR3aa: CASSQQGRTEAFF; CDR3nt: TGTGCCAGCAGTCAACAGGGGCGCACTGAAGCTTTCTTT
abundance: few; j_gene: TRBJ2-7; v_gene: TRBV6-5; d_gene: TRBD1; CDR3aa: CASSYFLPTGLHEQYF; CDR3nt: TGTGCCAGCAGTTACTTTCTTCCGACAGGGCTTCACGAGCAGTACTTC
abundance: many; j_gene: TRBJ1-1; v_gene: TRBV12-3/TRBV12-4; d_gene: -; CDR3aa: CASSRLNTEAFF; CDR3nt: TGTGCCAGCAGTAGGTTGAACACTGAAGCTTTCTTT
abundance: -; j_gene: TRBJ1-3; v_gene: TRBV5-1; d_gene: TRBD1; CDR3aa: CASSSIGTGSDTIYF; CDR3nt: TGCGCCAGCAGCTCCATCGGGACAGGGTCGGACACCATATATTTT
abundance: few; j_gene: TRBJ2-2; v_gene: TRBV29-1; d_gene: -; CDR3aa: CSVRSSANTGELFF; CDR3nt: TGCAGCGTTCGTAGTAGCGCGAACACCGGGGAGCTGTTTTTT
abundance: many; j_gene: TRBJ2-3; v_gene: TRBV7-9; d_gene: -; CDR3aa: CASSLDTDTQYF; CDR3nt: TGTGCCAGCAGCTTAGACACAGATACGCAGTATTTT
abundance: -; j_gene: TRBJ2-7; v_gene: TRBV5-5; d_gene: -; CDR3aa: CASSLAGGGVTYEQYF; CDR3nt: TGTGCCAGCAGCTTGGCGGGTGGCGGGGTAACCTACGAGCAGTACTTC
abundance: few; j_gene: TRBJ2-7; v_gene: TRBV7-9; d_gene: -; CDR3aa: CASSFKGSLSYEQYF; CDR3nt: TGTGCCAGCAGCTTTAAGGGGAGCCTCTCCTACGAGCAGTACTTC
abundance: once; j_gene: TRBJ1-2; v_gene: TRBV5-4; d_gene: -; CDR3aa: CASSLEPSANYGYTF; CDR3nt: TGTGCCAGCAGCTTGGAACCCTCAGCTAACTATGGCTACACCTTC
abundance: -; j_gene: TRBJ2-3; v_gene: TRBV4-1; d_gene: -; CDR3aa: CASSQGDHPLSTDTQYF; CDR3nt: TGCGCCAGCAGCCAAGGGGACCACCCCCTTAGCACAGATACGCAGTATTTT
abundance: -; j_gene: TRBJ2-7; v_gene: TRBV27; d_gene: TRBD2; CDR3aa: CASTPTSGDAYEQYF; CDR3nt: TGTGCCAGCACCCCAACTAGCGGGGACGCCTACGAGCAGTACTTC
abundance: -; j_gene: TRBJ1-5; v_gene: TRBV15; d_gene: -; CDR3aa: CATSRYRDQPQHF; CDR3nt: TGTGCCACCAGCCGGTACAGAGATCAGCCCCAGCATTTT
abundance: -; j_gene: TRBJ2-7; v_gene: TRBV10-3; d_gene: TRBD2; CDR3aa: CAISESTSGPYEQYF; CDR3nt: TGTGCCATCAGTGAGTCTACTAGCGGCCCCTACGAGCAGTACTTC
abundance: -; j_gene: TRBJ2-1; v_gene: TRBV6-6; d_gene: TRBD2; CDR3aa: CASSHGSGMANEQFF; CDR3nt: TGTGCCAGCAGCCACGGTAGCGGGATGGCCAATGAGCAGTTCTTC
abundance: few; j_gene: TRBJ2-1; v_gene: TRBV10-3; d_gene: -; CDR3aa: CAISESAGVNEQFF; CDR3nt: TGTGCCATCAGTGAGTCGGCTGGGGTCAATGAGCAGTTCTTC
abundance: -; j_gene: TRBJ2-1; v_gene: TRBV7-3; d_gene: TRBD1; CDR3aa: CASSSPGQVAYNEQFF; CDR3nt: TGTGCCAGCAGCTCTCCGGGACAGGTAGCCTACAATGAGCAGTTCTTC